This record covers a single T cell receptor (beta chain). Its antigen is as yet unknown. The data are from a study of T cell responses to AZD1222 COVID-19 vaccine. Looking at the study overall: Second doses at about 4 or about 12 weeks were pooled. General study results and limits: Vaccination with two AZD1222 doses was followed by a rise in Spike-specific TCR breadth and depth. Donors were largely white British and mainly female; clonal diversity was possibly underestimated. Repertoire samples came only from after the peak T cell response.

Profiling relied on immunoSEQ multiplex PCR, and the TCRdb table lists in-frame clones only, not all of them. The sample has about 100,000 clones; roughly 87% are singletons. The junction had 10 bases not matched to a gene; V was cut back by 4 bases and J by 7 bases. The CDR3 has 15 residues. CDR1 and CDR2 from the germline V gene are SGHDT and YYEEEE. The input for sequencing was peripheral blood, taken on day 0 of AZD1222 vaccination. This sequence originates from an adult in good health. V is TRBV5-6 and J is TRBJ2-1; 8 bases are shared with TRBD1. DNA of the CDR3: TGTGCCAGCAGCAGGGGACAGGCATTCTCTAATGAGCAGTTCTTC. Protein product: CASSRGQAFSNEQFF.